These T cell receptor beta chains were read from a single sample in a study of blood T cell repertoires in COVID-19. Only in-frame clones appear in the TCRdb table, and some are missing; sequencing was by immunoSEQ multiplex PCR. Altogether roughly 230,000 clones are present, around 81% being singletons, with the ten largest covering around 3.5%. The sequencing sample was made of PBMCs or T cells enriched from blood (not recorded which). Source of these receptors: a man aged 50-60 years who had recovered from COVID-19. The CDR3 runs from the conserved cysteine through the conserved F or W. D genes are given only for firm matches. Clone size is given for some rows only: seen once, a few or many times, or a class if the clone is expanded.

abundance | j_gene | v_gene | d_gene | CDR3nt | CDR3aa
. | TRBJ1-5 | TRBV2 | . | TGTGCCAGCACGGGGGGTCGGGGCAATCAGCCCCAGCATTTT | CASTGGRGNQPQHF
. | TRBJ1-1 | TRBV4-3 | . | TGCGCCAGCAGCCCTCATCGGAGGACCGAAGCTTTCTTT | CASSPHRRTEAFF
. | TRBJ1-2 | TRBV18 | . | TGTGCCAGCTCACCACAAGGCGGAGGTGAAGCTAACTATGGCTACACCTTC | CASSPQGGGEANYGYTF
. | TRBJ1-5 | TRBV28 | TRBD1 | TGTGCCAGCAGTAACTACAGGGGGCTGTTTTGGAATCAGCCCCAGCATTTT | CASSNYRGLFWNQPQHF
. | TRBJ2-5 | TRBV3-1/TRBV3-2 | . | TGTGCCAGCAGCCAAGATCAGAGGGGAGGACAAGAGACCCAGTACTTC | CASSQDQRGGQETQYF
. | TRBJ2-5 | TRBV11-1 | TRBD2 | TGTGCCAGCAGCTTAGATCGGGGGGGGCTCGAGACCCAGTACTTC | CASSLDRGGLETQYF
. | TRBJ2-1 | TRBV4-2 | . | TGTGCCAGCAGCCTTCGACAGTCGTCTCCTGGGAATGAGCAGTTCTTC | CASSLRQSSPGNEQFF
. | TRBJ2-7 | TRBV12-3/TRBV12-4 | TRBD2 | TGTGCCAGCGTCATTGCGGGAGGTTACGAGCAGTACTTC | CASVIAGGYEQYF
. | TRBJ2-7 | TRBV4-1 | . | TGCGCCAGCAGCCAAGCCCGCGAGGGGGGGGGCGCCTACGAGCAGTACTTC | CASSQAREGGGAYEQYF
. | TRBJ2-3 | TRBV7-9 | TRBD2 | TGTGCCAGCAGCTTAGAGCGGGGGGTCACAGATACGCAGTATTTT | CASSLERGVTDTQYF
. | TRBJ1-1 | TRBV4-2 | . | TGTGCCAGCAGCCAAGGACATTGGGGGGACACTGAAGCTTTCTTT | CASSQGHWGDTEAFF
few | TRBJ2-5 | TRBV19 | TRBD2 | TGTGCCAGTAATTCGGCGGGAGGGGGAGAGACCCAGTACTTC | CASNSAGGGETQYF
. | TRBJ2-2 | TRBV5-1 | TRBD2 | TGCGCCAGCAGCTTGGGGCACCCCAGCGGGGGATCCCCCGGGGAGCTGTTTTTT | CASSLGHPSGGSPGELFF
. | TRBJ1-2 | TRBV29-1 | . | TGCAGCGCCGCTACCTACTATGGCTACACCTTC | CSAATYYGYTF
once | TRBJ1-1 | TRBV27 | TRBD1 | TGTGCCAGCAGTCCACAGGGGACTGAAGCTTTCTTT | CASSPQGTEAFF
. | TRBJ2-1 | TRBV11-3 | TRBD2 | TGTGCCAGCAGCTTCTCAGCGGGAGGTGACGGGGGGTATGAGCAGTTCTTC | CASSFSAGGDGGYEQFF
. | TRBJ1-2 | TRBV4-2 | TRBD1 | TGTGCCAGCAGCCAATCCTCGACAGGGGCTTATGGCTACACCTTC | CASSQSSTGAYGYTF
. | TRBJ2-7 | TRBV28 | . | TGTGCCAGCAGTAAACGCGGGACCACCTACGAGCAGTACTTC | CASSKRGTTYEQYF
. | TRBJ1-1 | TRBV3-1/TRBV3-2 | . | TGTGCCAGCAGCCAAGGGGGGGGCACTGAAGCTTTCTTT | CASSQGGGTEAFF
. | TRBJ2-1 | TRBV4-3 | TRBD2 | TGCGCCAGCAGCCAGGAGCTAGCGGGGACCTACAATGAGCAGTTCTTC | CASSQELAGTYNEQFF
. | TRBJ2-2 | TRBV7-9 | TRBD1 | TGTGCCAGCAGGGGTCCACCGGGACAGGGGAGCACCGGGGAGCTGTTTTTT | CASRGPPGQGSTGELFF
. | TRBJ1-4 | TRBV2 | . | TGTGCCAGCAGTGGGGGCAGGGCAACTAATGAAAAACTGTTTTTT | CASSGGRATNEKLFF
. | TRBJ1-6 | TRBV2 | . | TGTGCCAGCAGTGAAGAGCGGGATTCACCCCTCCACTTT | CASSEERDSPLHF
. | TRBJ2-7 | TRBV27 | . | TGTGCCAGCAGTTCCCGGATAGAGGGAATCTACGAGCAGTACTTC | CASSSRIEGIYEQYF